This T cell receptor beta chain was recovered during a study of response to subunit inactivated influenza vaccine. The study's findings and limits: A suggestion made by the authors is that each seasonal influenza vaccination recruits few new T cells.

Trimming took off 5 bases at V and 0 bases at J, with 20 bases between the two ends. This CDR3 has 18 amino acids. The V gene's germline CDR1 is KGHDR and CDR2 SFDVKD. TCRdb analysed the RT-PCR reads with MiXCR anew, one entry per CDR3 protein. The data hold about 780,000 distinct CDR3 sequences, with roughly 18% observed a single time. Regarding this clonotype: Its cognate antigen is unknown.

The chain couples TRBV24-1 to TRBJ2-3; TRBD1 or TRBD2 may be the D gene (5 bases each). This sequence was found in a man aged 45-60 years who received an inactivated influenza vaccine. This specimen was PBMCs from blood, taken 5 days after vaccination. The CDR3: CATSGLVGRASSTDTQYF. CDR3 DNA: TGTGCCACCAGTGGCTTGGTGGGACGGGCGAGCAGCACAGATACGCAGTATTTT.